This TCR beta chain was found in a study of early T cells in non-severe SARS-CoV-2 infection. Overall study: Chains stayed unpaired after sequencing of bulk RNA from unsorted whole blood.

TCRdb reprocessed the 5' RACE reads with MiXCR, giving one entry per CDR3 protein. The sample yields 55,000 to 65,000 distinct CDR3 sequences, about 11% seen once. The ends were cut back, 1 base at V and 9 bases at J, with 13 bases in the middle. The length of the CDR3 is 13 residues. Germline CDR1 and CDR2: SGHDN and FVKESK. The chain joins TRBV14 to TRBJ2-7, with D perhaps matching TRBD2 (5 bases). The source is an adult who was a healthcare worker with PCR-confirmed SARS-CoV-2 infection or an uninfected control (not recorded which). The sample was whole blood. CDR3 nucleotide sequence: TGTGCCAGCAGCCAAGGGGAGCTTAGTTGGCAGTACTTC. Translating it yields CASSQGELSWQYF.